Below, 8 T cell receptor beta chains from the same sample are listed, as sequenced in a study of technical replicates of blood from a handful of donors. Profiling relied on immunoSEQ multiplex PCR, and the TCRdb table lists in-frame clones only, not all of them. The sample yields approximately 51,000 clones, about 93% seen once. Input material: PBMCs. These receptors were taken from a human donor in good health. Some clones in this sample may be carry-over from other donors' samples.

The sample holds a few counts of this clone. The chain has TRBV7-3 and TRBJ2-1; 10 bases map to TRBD2. The CDR3 runs 18 residues. Germline CDR1 SGHTA, CDR2 FQGTGA. V dropped 6 bases and J dropped 7; count of bases not matched to a gene: 18. The DNA for the CDR3 is TGTGCCAGCAGGCCCCCTGGGGTAGCGGGAGGTCCTGGGAATGAGCAGTTCTTC. This gives the protein CASRPPGVAGGPGNEQFF.

The genes are TRBV5-1 and TRBJ2-7, with unresolved D. The CDR3 contains 14 residues. Trimming took 1 base from V and 2 from J, leaving 10 bases between them. Germline CDR1 and CDR2: SGHRS and YFSETQ. CDR3 bases: TGCGCCAGCAGCTTGCTTACGGAGACCTACGAGCAGTACTTC. Translating it yields CASSLLTETYEQYF.

The chain employs TRBV2 and TRBJ1-5; D remains ambiguous. CDR3 length: 12 amino acids. Trimming cost V 4 bases and J 9 bases, with 10 bases left between them. The germline V gene has CDR1 SNHLY and CDR2 FYNNEI. The CDR3 sequence: CASSGGDRPQHF. CDR3 DNA sequence: TGTGCCAGCAGTGGCGGGGATCGGCCCCAGCATTTT.

The CDR3 sequence is CASSRGAGETQYF. CDR3 bases: TGTGCCAGCTCCCGGGGGGCCGGGGAGACCCAGTACTTC. The rearrangement uses TRBV18 and TRBJ2-5; D may be TRBD2 (7 bases). The CDR3 consists of 13 residues. Looked up from germline, CDR1 is KGHSH and CDR2 is LQKENI. V was shortened by 6 bases and J by 5 bases, with 13 bases between the two germline ends.

The rearrangement joins TRBV7-9 to TRBJ1-3, with D possibly being TRBD1 (5 bases). The V end was cut by 4 bases, the J end by 4 bases, with 14 bases between. CDR3 length equals 15 residues. The germline CDR1 and CDR2 sequences are SEHNR and FQNEAQ (reference sequence). As DNA, the CDR3 is TGTGCCAGCAGCTATCCAAGTACAGGAGGAAACACCATATATTTT. Protein: CASSYPSTGGNTIYF.

This chain joins TRBV7-9 and TRBJ2-7; D is possibly TRBD2 (6 bases). Deletions cut 5 bases from V and 0 bases from J, with 11 bases between. Looked up from germline, CDR1 is SEHNR and CDR2 is FQNEAQ (reference sequence). This CDR3 has 14 amino acids. In nucleotides, the CDR3 is TGTGCCAGCAGCGGAGGGCTTAGCTCCTACGAGCAGTACTTC. Encoded protein: CASSGGLSSYEQYF.

The rearrangement joins TRBV2 to TRBJ1-4; D ambiguous. V dropped 0 bases and J dropped 2 bases, with 10 bases sitting between them. The germline V gene encodes CDR1 SNHLY and CDR2 FYNNEI. The CDR3 has 16 residues. CDR3 loop: CASSEAAGITNEKLFF. CDR3 coding DNA: TGTGCCAGCAGTGAAGCGGCGGGGATCACTAATGAAAAACTGTTTTTT.

The CDR3 loop reads CASIVRSNYGYTF. The CDR3 DNA follows: TGTGCCAGCATCGTGCGGTCTAACTATGGCTACACCTTC. The V call is TRBV6-4, the J call TRBJ1-2, with D uncertain. Germline loops: CDR1 MRHNA, CDR2 SNTAGT. The CDR3 consists of 13 residues. V was cut by 7 bases and J by 0 bases, with 9 bases left in between.